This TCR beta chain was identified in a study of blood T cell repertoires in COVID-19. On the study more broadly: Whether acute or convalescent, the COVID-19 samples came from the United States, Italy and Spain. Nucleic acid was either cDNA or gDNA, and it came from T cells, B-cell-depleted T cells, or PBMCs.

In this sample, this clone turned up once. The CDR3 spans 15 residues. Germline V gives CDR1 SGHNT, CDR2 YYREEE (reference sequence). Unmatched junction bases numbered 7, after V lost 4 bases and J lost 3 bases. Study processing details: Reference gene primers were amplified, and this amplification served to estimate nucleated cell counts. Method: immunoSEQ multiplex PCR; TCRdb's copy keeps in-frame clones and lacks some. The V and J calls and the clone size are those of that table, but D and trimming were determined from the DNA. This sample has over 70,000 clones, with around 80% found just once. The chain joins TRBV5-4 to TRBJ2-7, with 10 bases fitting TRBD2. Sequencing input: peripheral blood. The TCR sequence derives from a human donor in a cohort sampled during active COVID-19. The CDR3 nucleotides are TGTGCCAGCAGCCCCGTTAGCGGGAGGATCTACGAGCAGTACTTC. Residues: CASSPVSGRIYEQYF.